The entry that follows covers one T cell receptor beta chain sequence. Its antigen is not identified. The sample comes from a study of T-cell reconstitution after alpha-beta-depleted transplantation in children. Study-wide findings and caveats: Counts and diversity of T cells one year after transplant came mostly from newly produced T cells. About two months after transplant, alpha-beta T cells reportedly came from several hundred expanded graft clones.

This sample's TCRbeta library carried unique molecular identifier barcodes. In TCRdb, the PCR reads were re-called with MiXCR into one record per CDR3 protein. The sample yields 500,000 to 750,000 distinct CDR3 sequences, over 10% seen once. Trimming at V came to 1 base and at J to 6 bases, leaving 4 bases not matched to a gene. The CDR3 contains 15 residues. CDR1 is SGHRS and CDR2 is YFSETQ in the germline V gene. Material: PBMCs, mostly from graft donor cells, obtained 360 days after TCRalphabeta/CD19-depleted stem cell transplant. The V call is TRBV5-1, the J call TRBJ2-2; 9 bases are a match to TRBD2. This sequence was found in a male patient aged 10 to 17 who had a stem cell transplant for acute myeloid leukemia, so the T cells may come from the graft donor. The CDR3 DNA is TGCGCCAGCAGCTTGTTAGCGGGAGCGCCCGGGGAGCTGTTTTTT. It specifies CASSLLAGAPGELFF.